The source of this T cell receptor (beta chain) is a study of blood T cell repertoires in COVID-19. For the study at large: The United States, Italy and Spain supplied acute and convalescent COVID-19 samples.

The germline V gene encodes CDR1 SNHLY and CDR2 FYNNEI. With 8 bases clipped from V and 7 bases from J, the junction kept 0 bases outside the gene matches. The CDR3 consists of 12 residues. The repertoire was sequenced with immunoSEQ multiplex PCR; TCRdb's copy has only in-frame clones and lacks some. The sample yields approximately 150,000 clones, 87% seen once. The sample taken for sequencing was peripheral blood. This sequence joins TRBV2 and TRBJ1-6; the match to TRBD1 covers 9 bases. This clonotype originated in a woman aged 60-70 years with active or convalescent COVID-19. Here the CDR3 reads CASGQGNSPLHF. CDR3 bases: TGTGCCAGCGGACAGGGGAATTCACCCCTCCACTTT.